This T cell receptor beta chain was sequenced in a study of cytomegalovirus exposure and HLA in healthy donors. CDR3 size: 18 residues. Per germline, CDR1 SNHLY and CDR2 FYNNEI. With V trimmed by 2 bases and J by 5 bases, 12 bases remained unmatched. Primers for the PCR totalled 60 Vbeta and 13 Jbeta. Assay: immunoSEQ multiplex PCR; the TCRdb copy retains only in-frame clones and omits some. The sample has 100,000 to 150,000 clones, more than 15% seen once. Sequenced input: PBMCs. The TCR was taken from a female donor in good health and CMV-seropositive. The chain employs TRBV2 and TRBJ2-5; 12 bases align to TRBD2. As DNA, the CDR3 is TGTGCCAGCAGTGAATTTCGGCGGACTAGCGGGAAGGGGGAGACCCAGTACTTC. Translating gives CASSEFRRTSGKGETQYF.